These 21 T cell receptor beta chains share one sample of origin, sequenced in a study of T-cell reconstitution after alpha-beta-depleted transplantation in children. This sample's TCRbeta library carried unique molecular identifier barcodes. TCRdb passed the PCR reads through MiXCR, listing each CDR3 protein once. The repertoire holds about a million distinct CDR3 sequences, with 25% to 35% as singletons. The specimen comprised PBMCs, mostly from graft donor cells, sampled 360 days after TCRalphabeta/CD19-depleted stem cell transplant. These receptors were taken from a boy less than two years old who had a stem cell transplant for SCID, so the T cells may come from the graft donor.

The chain links TRBV3-1 to TRBJ2-7; D call uncertain. V was shortened by 1 base and J by 6 bases, with 10 bases between the two germline ends. Germline CDR1 and CDR2: LGHDT and YNNKEL (reference sequence). The CDR3 has 13 residues. CDR3 residues: CASSQVRSREQYF. Here the CDR3 DNA reads TGTGCCAGCAGCCAAGTCAGGTCGCGCGAGCAGTACTTC.

There are a few counts of this clonotype. This chain joins TRBV19 and TRBJ2-3, with a possible D match to TRBD1 (6 bases). Germline CDR1 reads LNHDA; CDR2 reads SQIVND (reference sequence). CDR3 length: 15 amino acids. V lost 1 base and J lost 0, with 8 bases in between. The DNA of the CDR3 is TGTGCCAGTAGTATAGGCGGACAGAGCACAGATACGCAGTATTTT. Translated, it gives CASSIGGQSTDTQYF.

This clonotype was counted between two and nine times. The chain has TRBV5-1 and TRBJ1-5, with D perhaps matching TRBD1 (5 bases). Germline V gene sequence: CDR1 SGHRS, CDR2 YFSETQ. This CDR3 region has 17 residues. Trimming shortened V by 0 bases and J by 2 bases, and 15 bases separated the two germline ends. CDR3 sequence (DNA): TGCGCCAGCAGCTTGGTACCCAGGGAGATGGGCAATCAGCCCCAGCATTTT. Protein sequence: CASSLVPREMGNQPQHF.

CDR3 sequence reads: CASSLVRPTYEQYF. The CDR3 region has the DNA TGCGCCAGCAGCTTGGTTCGACCAACCTACGAGCAGTACTTC. The gene calls are TRBV5-1 and TRBJ2-7; no firm D call. This CDR3 region has 14 residues. Germline V gives CDR1 SGHRS, CDR2 YFSETQ. Trimming took 0 bases from V and 2 from J, leaving 9 bases between them.

The J gene is TRBJ1-5, the V gene TRBV6-2 or TRBV6-3, with D possibly being TRBD1 (6 bases). The germline V gene has CDR1 MNHEY and CDR2 SVGEGT. With 4 bases removed from V and 6 bases from J, the gap between germline ends came to 13 bases. This CDR3 has 14 amino acids. CDR3 nucleotide sequence: TGTGCCAGCAGTTTCCAGAACAGGGTTCAGCCCCAGCATTTT. Protein sequence: CASSFQNRVQPQHF.

This clonotype was detected ten times or more. The chain couples TRBV12-3 or TRBV12-4 to TRBJ2-2; 7 bases are a match to TRBD1. V dropped 5 bases and J dropped 2; count of bases not matched to a gene: 5. CDR3 length: 15 residues. The CDR3, as DNA: TGTGCCAGCAGTCCGGGACAGACCAACACCGGGGAGCTGTTTTTT. It is translated as CASSPGQTNTGELFF.

The table lists this clonotype with many counts. The genes are TRBV4-1 and TRBJ2-7; tentative D call: TRBD1 (6 bases). This CDR3 has 14 amino acids. Trimming left V 4 bases short and J 2 bases short, with 12 bases between. CDR1 and CDR2 (germline): MGHRA, YSYEKL. The CDR3 DNA follows: TGCGCCAGCAGCCCCCACCGGGACACCTACGAGCAGTACTTC. Protein sequence: CASSPHRDTYEQYF.

There are many counts of this clonotype. This chain links TRBV2 with TRBJ2-3; D not certain. V gave up 3 bases and J gave up 4 bases, with 17 bases separating them. Germline V gene sequence: CDR1 SNHLY, CDR2 FYNNEI. CDR3 length: 16 amino acids. As DNA, the CDR3 is TGTGCCAGCAGTGAGTCCTTAGCTGGGTGGGCAGATACGCAGTATTTT. Its protein product is CASSESLAGWADTQYF. Based on the CDR3 plus reference TRBV2 and TRBJ2-3, the full variable domain is EPEVTQTPSHQVTQMGQEVILRCVPISNHLYFYWYRQILGQKVEFLVSFYNNEISEKSEIFDDQFSVERPDGSNFTLKIRSTKLEDSAMYFCASSESLAGWADTQYFGPGTRLTVL.

In its sample, this clonotype was seen a few times. The V call is TRBV15, the J call TRBJ1-1; the D gene is possibly TRBD1 (6 bases). CDR1 LNHNV and CDR2 YYDKDF come from the germline V gene (reference sequence). The CDR3 has 15 residues. Deletions cut 1 base from V and 1 base from J, with 10 bases between. This CDR3 reads CATSRGQERNTEAFF. The CDR3 DNA follows: TGTGCCACCAGCAGAGGACAGGAAAGGAACACTGAAGCTTTCTTT.

This clonotype has a handful of counts. The chain uses TRBV12-3 or TRBV12-4 and TRBJ2-7; TRBD1 agrees at 8 bases. J gave up 5 bases and V 7 bases, and 10 bases lay outside the gene matches. This CDR3 contains 14 residues. The CDR3 spells CASTQGDRGHEQYF. The CDR3 bases are TGTGCCAGCACTCAAGGAGACAGGGGCCACGAGCAGTACTTC.

The chain links TRBV6-5 to TRBJ1-2; 8 bases are a match to TRBD1. The CDR3 sequence is 13 residues long. V shed 8 bases, J shed 4 bases, and the junction held 6 bases outside the gene matches. Germline V gene lookup returns CDR1 MNHEY and CDR2 SVGAGI. The CDR3 region is CASRIQGAYGYTF. In DNA form, the CDR3 reads TGTGCCAGCCGAATCCAGGGGGCCTATGGCTACACCTTC.

This rearrangement joins TRBV11-2 to TRBJ2-3; D possibly corresponds to TRBD2 (6 bases). Trimming took 5 bases from V and 8 from J, leaving 17 bases between them. This CDR3 region has 14 residues. Germline CDR1 is SGHAT and CDR2 is FQNNGV. The CDR3 spells CASSPAGRRGTQYF. For the CDR3, the DNA is TGTGCCAGCAGCCCCGCCGGCCGGAGGGGTACGCAGTATTTT.

Notes on this clonotype: At one of its ends the junction is not consistent with the germline gene, which may arise from a read error. The chain recombines TRBV11-2 with TRBJ1-2, with 7 bases matching TRBD1. The CDR3 is made up of 17 amino acids. Germline-derived CDR1 and CDR2 are SGHAT and FQNNGV. The CDR3 spells CASSLDHIGGAGYGYTF. The CDR3 bases are TGTGCCAGCAGCCTAGACCATATAGGGGGCGCTGGCTATGGCTACACCTTC. The full variable domain, completed using reference TRBV11-2 and TRBJ1-2, is EAGVAQSPRYKIIEKRQSVAFWCNPISGHATLYWYQQILGQGPKLLIQFQNNGVVDDSQLPKDRFSAERLKGVDSTLKIQPAKLEDSAVYLCASSLDHIGGAGYGYTFGSGTRLTVV.

The chain is built from TRBV5-1 and TRBJ2-1; 10 bases fit TRBD2. This CDR3 spans 15 amino acids. The trim removed 2 bases at V and 3 bases at J, leaving 2 bases unmatched. CDR1 and CDR2 from the germline V gene are SGHRS and YFSETQ. The CDR3 region is CASSFSGGRYNEQFF. The CDR3 region has the DNA TGCGCCAGCAGCTTTAGCGGGGGGCGCTACAATGAGCAGTTCTTC.

V is TRBV12-3 or TRBV12-4 and J is TRBJ2-7; the D is unclear. This CDR3 has 14 residues. V was pared by 5 bases and J by 0 bases, with 11 bases between. The CDR3 region has the DNA TGTGCCAGCAGTGGTGTAGGAGACTCCTACGAGCAGTACTTC. It is translated as CASSGVGDSYEQYF.

This rearrangement joins TRBV7-2 to TRBJ2-5; 11 nucleotides match TRBD2. Per germline, CDR1 SGHTA and CDR2 FQGNSA. The CDR3 runs 16 residues. The V gene end was trimmed by 5 bases and the J gene end by 9 bases; junction bases not matched to a gene: 14. For the CDR3, the DNA is TGTGCCAGCAGCATACTAGCGGGGGTCCACCATGAGGCCCAGTACTTC. Translated, it gives CASSILAGVHHEAQYF.

V is TRBV12-3 or TRBV12-4 and J is TRBJ2-1; 8 nucleotides line up with TRBD2. The CDR3 is 18 amino acids. V shed 1 base, J shed 3 bases, and the junction held 11 bases outside the gene matches. CDR3 loop: CASSLGGRGALVYNEQFF. Written as DNA, the CDR3 is TGTGCCAGCAGTTTAGGGGGGCGGGGGGCCCTTGTCTACAATGAGCAGTTCTTC.

The chain is built from TRBV10-3 and TRBJ2-5; D is unresolved. This CDR3 has 16 residues. Germline CDR1 reads ENHRY; CDR2 reads SYGVKD. V lost 0 bases to trimming and J lost 2 bases, with 13 bases between them. The CDR3 loop is CAISESLRVLQETQYF. The CDR3 DNA reads as TGTGCCATCAGTGAGTCTCTCCGGGTGTTACAAGAGACCCAGTACTTC.

Ten or more counts support this clonotype. This chain connects TRBV5-4 to TRBJ2-7, with D possibly matching TRBD1 (5 bases). V lost 0 bases and J lost 1, with 8 bases in between. The CDR3 runs to 14 residues. The V gene's germline CDR1 is SGHNT and CDR2 YYREEE (reference sequence). This chain's CDR3 is CASSLGQLSYEQYF. CDR3 nucleotides: TGTGCCAGCAGCTTGGGACAGCTTTCCTACGAGCAGTACTTC.

This rearrangement joins TRBV6-5 to TRBJ1-5; 7 bases line up with TRBD1. CDR1 is MNHEY, CDR2 SVGAGI, per germline. Trimming removed 2 bases from V and 4 bases from J; junction bases left unmatched: 5. CDR3 size: 15 residues. The CDR3 region has the DNA TGTGCCAGCAGTTACCGGACAGGCGGAAATCAGCCCCAGCATTTT. This encodes CASSYRTGGNQPQHF.

The genes are TRBV6-2 or TRBV6-3 and TRBJ2-2; 9 bases line up with TRBD2. The trim removed 7 bases at V and 7 bases at J, leaving 4 bases unmatched. Per germline, CDR1 MNHEY and CDR2 SVGEGT. The CDR3 extends over 13 amino acids. The CDR3, as DNA: TGTGCCAGCATCCTAGCGGGGATCGGGGAGCTGTTTTTT. Translated, it gives CASILAGIGELFF.